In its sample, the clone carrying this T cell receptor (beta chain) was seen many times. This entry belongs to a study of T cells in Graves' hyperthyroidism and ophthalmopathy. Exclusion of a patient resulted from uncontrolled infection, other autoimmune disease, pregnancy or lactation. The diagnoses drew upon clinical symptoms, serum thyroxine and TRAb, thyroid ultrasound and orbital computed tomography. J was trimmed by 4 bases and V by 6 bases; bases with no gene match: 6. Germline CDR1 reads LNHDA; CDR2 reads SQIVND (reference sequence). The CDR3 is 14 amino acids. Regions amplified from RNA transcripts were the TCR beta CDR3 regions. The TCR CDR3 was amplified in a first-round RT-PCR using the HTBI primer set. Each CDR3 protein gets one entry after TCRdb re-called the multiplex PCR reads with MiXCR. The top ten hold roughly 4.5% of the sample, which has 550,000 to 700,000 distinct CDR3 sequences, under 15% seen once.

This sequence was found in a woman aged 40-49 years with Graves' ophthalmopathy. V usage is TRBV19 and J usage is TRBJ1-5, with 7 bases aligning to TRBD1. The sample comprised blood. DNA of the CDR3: TGTGCCAGTAGGGGACAGCTACTAAATCAGCCCCAGCATTTT. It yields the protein CASRGQLLNQPQHF.